Listed here are 8 T cell receptor beta chains from one sample, sequenced in a study of blood T cell repertoires in COVID-19. Here immunoSEQ multiplex PCR was the method, and the copy in TCRdb shows in-frame clones only, minus some. The sample lists about 98,000 clones, 82% occurring once. Sequencing was performed on peripheral blood. Receptor source: a man aged 70-80 years with active or convalescent COVID-19.

The table lists this clone with a few counts. This chain uses TRBV7-3 with TRBJ2-7, with 8 bases fitting TRBD1. Germline CDR1 and CDR2: SGHTA and FQGTGA. This CDR3 is built from 13 residues. J was trimmed by 6 bases and V by 6 bases; bases with no gene match: 7. As DNA, the CDR3 is TGTGCCAGCAGTCATACAGGGGGTGGCGAGCAGTACTTC. Its protein product is CASSHTGGGEQYF.

The CDR3 sequence is CASSQGTGDGYTF. The CDR3, as DNA: TGTGCCAGCAGCCAAGGGACAGGGGATGGCTACACCTTC. The rearrangement uses TRBV3-1 (or the pseudogene TRBV3-2) and TRBJ1-2; 9 positions agree with TRBD1. The CDR3 runs to 13 residues. Germline lookup yields CDR1 LGHDT and CDR2 YNNKEL (reference sequence). Germline trimming cut 1 base from V and 6 bases from J; bases unmatched to any gene: 0.

J is TRBJ2-7 and V is TRBV27; D gene unclear. Germline V gene lookup returns CDR1 MNHEY and CDR2 SMNVEV (reference sequence). The CDR3 totals 14 residues. With 4 bases removed from V and 3 bases from J, the gap between germline ends came to 13 bases. The CDR3 DNA sequence: TGTGCCAGCAGTTCACACCAAGTTCGCTACGAGCAGTACTTC. Protein product: CASSSHQVRYEQYF.

This clone was counted at least ten times. V is TRBV5-8 and J is TRBJ1-6, with 8 bases lining up with TRBD1. J gave up 9 bases and V 1 base, and 6 bases lay outside the gene matches. This CDR3 is built from 15 residues. Germline CDR1 and CDR2: SGHTS and YDEGEE. The CDR3, as DNA: TGTGCCAGCAGCTTGAGGACAGGGAGAGGTTCACCCCTCCACTTT. Encoded protein: CASSLRTGRGSPLHF.

This clone was found once. The rearrangement joins TRBV6-5 to TRBJ1-2; tentative D call: TRBD1 (5 bases). Germline loops: CDR1 MNHEY, CDR2 SVGAGI. The CDR3 is 13 residues long. Trimming pared 6 bases from V and 3 bases from J, leaving 11 bases between. CDR3 protein: CASRDIGHYGYTF. As DNA, the CDR3 is TGTGCCAGCAGGGACATAGGACACTATGGCTACACCTTC.

The rearrangement links TRBV6-5 to TRBJ1-4, with 10 bases matching TRBD1. CDR3 length: 14 amino acids. J was trimmed by 7 bases and V by 2 bases; bases with no gene match: 1. Germline loops: CDR1 MNHEY, CDR2 SVGAGI. The CDR3 loop is CASSYDRGLEKLFF. The CDR3 region has the DNA TGTGCCAGCAGTTACGACAGGGGGCTTGAAAAACTGTTTTTT.

V usage is TRBV7-6 and J usage is TRBJ2-3; D perhaps matches TRBD1 (5 bases). The CDR3 has 15 residues. V was shortened by 4 bases and J by 4 bases, with 15 bases between the two germline ends. Germline V gives CDR1 SGHVS, CDR2 FNYEAQ. The CDR3 sequence is CASSSSWVGADTQYF. CDR3 nucleotide sequence: TGTGCCAGCAGCTCAAGCTGGGTAGGGGCAGATACGCAGTATTTT.

The rearrangement uses TRBV18 and TRBJ1-5; TRBD1 might be the D (6 bases). Germline lookup yields CDR1 KGHSH and CDR2 LQKENI. The CDR3 sequence is 18 residues long. Trimming took 5 bases from V and 0 from J, leaving 20 bases between them. In nucleotides, the CDR3 is TGTGCCAGCTCAAAAGACTTAAGTCAGGGGCATAGCAATCAGCCCCAGCATTTT. Its protein is CASSKDLSQGHSNQPQHF.